This T cell receptor beta chain was captured in a study of control samples from healthy donors and cancer patients. Libraries were prepared by immunoSEQ multiplex PCR; TCRdb keeps only in-frame clonotypes and omits some of them. There are more than 100,000 clones in the sample; about nine tenths occur only once, and almost 2.5% lies in the top ten. Trimming left V 0 bases short and J 5 bases short, with 16 bases between. The CDR3 has 16 amino acids. Per germline, CDR1 SGHVS and CDR2 FQNEAQ. The J gene is TRBJ1-1, the V gene TRBV7-8, with D possibly matching TRBD1 (5 bases). Sequenced input: blood. This sequence originates from a man between 18 and 29 years old in good health. The CDR3 region has the DNA TGTGCCAGCAGCTTAGCTCGAGCGGGGGAGGGGACTGAAGCTTTCTTT. Translation: CASSLARAGEGTEAFF.